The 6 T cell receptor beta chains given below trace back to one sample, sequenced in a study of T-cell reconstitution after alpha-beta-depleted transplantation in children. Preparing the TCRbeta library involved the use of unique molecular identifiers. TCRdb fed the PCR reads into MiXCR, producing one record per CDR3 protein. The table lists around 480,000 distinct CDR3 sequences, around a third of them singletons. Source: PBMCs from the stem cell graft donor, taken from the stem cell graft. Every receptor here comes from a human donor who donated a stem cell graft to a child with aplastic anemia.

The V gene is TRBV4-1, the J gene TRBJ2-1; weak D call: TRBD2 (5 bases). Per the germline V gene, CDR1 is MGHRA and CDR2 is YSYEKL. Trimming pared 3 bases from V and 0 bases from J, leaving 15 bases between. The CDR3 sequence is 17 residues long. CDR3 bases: TGCGCCAGCAGCCAGCCCCTTAGCGATAGCTCCTACAATGAGCAGTTCTTC. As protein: CASSQPLSDSSYNEQFF.

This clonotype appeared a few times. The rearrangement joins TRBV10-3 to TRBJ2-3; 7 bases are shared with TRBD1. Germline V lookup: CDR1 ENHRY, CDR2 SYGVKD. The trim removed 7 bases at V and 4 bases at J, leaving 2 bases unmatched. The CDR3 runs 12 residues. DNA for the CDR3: TGTGCCATCAAAGGACAGGCAGATACGCAGTATTTT. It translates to CAIKGQADTQYF.

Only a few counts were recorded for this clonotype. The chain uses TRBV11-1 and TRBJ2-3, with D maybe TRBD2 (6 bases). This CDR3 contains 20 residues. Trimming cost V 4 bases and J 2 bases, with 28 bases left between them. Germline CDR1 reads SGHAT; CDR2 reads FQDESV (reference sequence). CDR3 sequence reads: CASSSKLGTAAGLYTDTQYF. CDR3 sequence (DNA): TGTGCCAGCAGCTCTAAGCTCGGGACGGCAGCGGGCCTCTACACAGATACGCAGTATTTT.

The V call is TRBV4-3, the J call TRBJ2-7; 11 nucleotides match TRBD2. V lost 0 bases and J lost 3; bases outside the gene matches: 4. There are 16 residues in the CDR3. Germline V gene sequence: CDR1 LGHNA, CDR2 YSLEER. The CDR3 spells CASSQDFTSGSYEQYF. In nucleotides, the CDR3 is TGCGCCAGCAGCCAAGATTTTACTAGCGGGAGCTACGAGCAGTACTTC.

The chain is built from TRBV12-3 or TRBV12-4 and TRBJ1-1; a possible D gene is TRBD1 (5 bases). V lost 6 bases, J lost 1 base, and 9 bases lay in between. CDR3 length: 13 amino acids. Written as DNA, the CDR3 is TGTGCCAGCAGGATCGGGGGGAACACTGAAGCTTTCTTT. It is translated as CASRIGGNTEAFF.

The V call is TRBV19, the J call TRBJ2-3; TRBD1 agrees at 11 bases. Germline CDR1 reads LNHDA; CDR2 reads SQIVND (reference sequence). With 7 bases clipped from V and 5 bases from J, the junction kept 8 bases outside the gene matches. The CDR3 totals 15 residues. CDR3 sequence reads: CASIPGQGARDTQYF. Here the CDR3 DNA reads TGTGCCAGTATCCCCGGACAGGGGGCGAGAGATACGCAGTATTTT.